These T cell receptor beta chains were read from a single sample in a study of cytomegalovirus exposure and HLA in healthy donors. This table comes from immunoSEQ multiplex PCR, and its TCRdb copy is limited to in-frame clones, with some not included. The sample has 40,000 to 55,000 clones, around 80% seen once. Sequencing was performed on PBMCs. The receptors stem from a man aged 25 to 40 in good health and CMV-seropositive. Both conserved end residues are part of each CDR3. D genes are given only for firm matches. The size entry is marked missing in some rows and otherwise reads once, few, many or a size class.

j_call d_call v_call cdr3_length clone_size cdr3_nt cdr3_aa
TRBJ2-5 - TRBV5-1 13 - TGCGCCAGCAGCACAGGGATTGGAGAGACCCAGTACTTC CASSTGIGETQYF
TRBJ2-2 TRBD2 TRBV9 17 once TGTGCCAGCAGCGTAGCTGCTAGCGGGGGCAAAAGAGGGGAGCTGTTTTTT CASSVAASGGKRGELFF
TRBJ2-2 - TRBV5-1 14 - TGCGCCAGCAGCGTACAGGGTTCCACCGGGGAGCTGTTTTTT CASSVQGSTGELFF
TRBJ2-3 - TRBV5-4 16 few TGTGCCAGCAGCCTTCTGGGCGGGGGCCCCACAGATACGCAGTATTTT CASSLLGGGPTDTQYF
TRBJ1-1 - TRBV10-2 14 - TGCGCCAGCAGCCAGGGATATGGGGACACTGAAGCTTTCTTT CASSQGYGDTEAFF
TRBJ1-2 TRBD1 TRBV28 14 - TGTGCCAGCAGTTTACCCGGGACAGGAGATGGCTACACCTTC CASSLPGTGDGYTF
TRBJ1-4 TRBD1 TRBV28 14 - TGTGCCAGCAGTTCTCCGGGACAGGGAATAAAACTGTTTTTT CASSSPGQGIKLFF
TRBJ2-7 TRBD1 TRBV18 14 once TGTGCCAGCTCACCTTTGACAGGGGAAAGCGAGCAGTACTTC CASSPLTGESEQYF
TRBJ2-3 - TRBV7-9 14 once TGTGCCAGCAGCCCAACCCTAGGGGCAGATACGCAGTATTTT CASSPTLGADTQYF
TRBJ1-1 TRBD1 TRBV6-6 14 - TGTGCCAGCAGGATCATGGACAGGGGCACTGAAGCTTTCTTT CASRIMDRGTEAFF
TRBJ2-5 TRBD2 TRBV2 17 - TGTGCCAGCAGTGAGACCTGGACTAGCGGGGGGGAAGAGACCCAGTACTTC CASSETWTSGGEETQYF
TRBJ1-1 - TRBV6-1 13 - TGTGCCAGCAGTGGCAAGAGGTACACTGAAGCTTTCTTT CASSGKRYTEAFF
TRBJ2-7 TRBD2 TRBV11-2 15 - TGTGCCAGCAGCTTGGCTAGCGGGGGGGTTTACGAGCAGTACTTC CASSLASGGVYEQYF
TRBJ2-1 TRBD1 TRBV18 15 once TGTGCCAGCTCACAAGGACAGGGTGCTTCTAATGAGCAGTTCTTC CASSQGQGASNEQFF
TRBJ2-7 TRBD2 TRBV28 15 - TGTGCCAGCAGAACCGCCGGGACTAGCAACTACGAGCAGTACTTC CASRTAGTSNYEQYF
TRBJ1-4 - TRBV7-6 14 - TGTGCCAGCAGACCTGACAGCCCTAATGAAAAACTGTTTTTT CASRPDSPNEKLFF
TRBJ1-1 TRBD1 TRBV9 14 - TGTGCCAGCAGCGGTGGGGACAGTGGAACTGAAGCTTTCTTT CASSGGDSGTEAFF
TRBJ1-6 - TRBV4-1 16 - TGCGCCAGCAGCCGGCCCTCGGGGTCTAATAATTCACCCCTCCACTTT CASSRPSGSNNSPLHF
TRBJ1-2 TRBD1 TRBV30 14 - TGTGCCTGGAGGGCCGGGGGACAGGGACATGGCTACACCTTC CAWRAGGQGHGYTF
TRBJ1-6 - TRBV7-6 16 - TGTGCCAGCAGCTTGGGGGGGAGCTCCTATAATTCACCCCTCAACTTT CASSLGGSSYNSPLNF
TRBJ1-2 - TRBV15 13 once TGTGCCACCAGAGAAGGGGGAGGGGACGGCTACACCTTC CATREGGGDGYTF
TRBJ2-2 TRBD2 TRBV7-8 17 - TGTGCCAGCAGCCTCTGGGGGGGAAGACCGAACACCGGGGAGCTGTTTTTT CASSLWGGRPNTGELFF
TRBJ2-5 TRBD2 TRBV7-7 15 once TGTGCCAGCAGCTTGGGCGGGGGGGCCGAGGAGACCCAGTACTTC CASSLGGGAEETQYF
TRBJ1-1 - TRBV7-3 12 - TGTGCCAGCCGGGGGACGAACACTGAAGCTTTCTTT CASRGTNTEAFF